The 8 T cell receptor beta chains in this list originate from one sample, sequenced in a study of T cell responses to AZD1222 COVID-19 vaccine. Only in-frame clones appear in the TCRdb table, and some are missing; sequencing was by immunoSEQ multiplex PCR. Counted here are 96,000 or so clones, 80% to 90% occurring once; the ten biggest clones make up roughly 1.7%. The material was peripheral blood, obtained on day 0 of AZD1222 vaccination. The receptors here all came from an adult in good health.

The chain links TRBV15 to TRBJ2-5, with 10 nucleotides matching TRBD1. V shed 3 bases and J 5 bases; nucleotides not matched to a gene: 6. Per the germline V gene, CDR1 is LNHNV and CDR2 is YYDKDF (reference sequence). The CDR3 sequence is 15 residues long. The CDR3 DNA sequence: TGTGCCACCAGCAGGACAGGGGGCAGGGGGGAGACCCAGTACTTC. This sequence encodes CATSRTGGRGETQYF.

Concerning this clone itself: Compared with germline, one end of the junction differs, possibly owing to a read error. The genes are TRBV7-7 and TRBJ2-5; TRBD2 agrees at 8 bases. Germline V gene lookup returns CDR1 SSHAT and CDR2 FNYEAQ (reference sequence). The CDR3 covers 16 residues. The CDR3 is CASSLVAGGAGETQYF. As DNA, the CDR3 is TGTGCTAGCAGCTTAGTAGCCGGGGGGGCAGGAGAGACCCAGTACTTC.

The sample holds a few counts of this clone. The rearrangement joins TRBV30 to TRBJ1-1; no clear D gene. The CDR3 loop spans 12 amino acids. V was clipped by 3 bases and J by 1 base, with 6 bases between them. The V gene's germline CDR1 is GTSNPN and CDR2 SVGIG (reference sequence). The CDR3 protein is CAWRHGNTEAFF. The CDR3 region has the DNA TGTGCCTGGAGACACGGGAACACTGAAGCTTTCTTT. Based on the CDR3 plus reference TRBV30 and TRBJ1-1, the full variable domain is SQTIHQWPATLVQPVGSPLSLECTVEGTSNPNLYWYRQAAGRGLQLLFYSVGIGQISSEVPQNLSASRPQDRQFILSSKKLLLSDSGFYLCAWRHGNTEAFFGQGTRLTVV.

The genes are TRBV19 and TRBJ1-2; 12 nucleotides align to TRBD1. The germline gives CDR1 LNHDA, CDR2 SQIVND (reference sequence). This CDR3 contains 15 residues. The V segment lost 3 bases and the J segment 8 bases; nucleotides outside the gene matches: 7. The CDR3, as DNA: TGTGCCAGTAGTATTCAGGGACAGGGGGCACGGGGCTACACCTTC. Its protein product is CASSIQGQGARGYTF.

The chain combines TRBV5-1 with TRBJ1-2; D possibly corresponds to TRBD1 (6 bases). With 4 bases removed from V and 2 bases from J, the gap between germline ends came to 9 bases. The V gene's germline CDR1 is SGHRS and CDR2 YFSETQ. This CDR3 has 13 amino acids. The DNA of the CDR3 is TGCGCCAGCAGCGCCGGACAGAACTATGGCTACACCTTC. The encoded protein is CASSAGQNYGYTF.

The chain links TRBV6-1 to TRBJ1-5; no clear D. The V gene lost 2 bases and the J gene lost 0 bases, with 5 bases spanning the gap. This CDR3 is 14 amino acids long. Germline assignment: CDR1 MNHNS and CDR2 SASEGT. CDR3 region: CASSESISNQPQHF. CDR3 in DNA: TGTGCCAGCAGTGAATCGATTAGCAATCAGCCCCAGCATTTT.

CDR3 protein: CASSDPRLAGGQETQYF. In DNA, the CDR3 is TGCGCCAGCAGTGATCCCCGACTAGCGGGGGGCCAAGAGACCCAGTACTTC. V gene TRBV10-1 combines with J gene TRBJ2-5, with 13 nucleotides matching TRBD2. Germline assignment: CDR1 WNHNN and CDR2 SYGVQD (reference sequence). The CDR3 spans 17 residues. With V trimmed by 3 bases and J by 1 base, 5 bases remained unmatched.

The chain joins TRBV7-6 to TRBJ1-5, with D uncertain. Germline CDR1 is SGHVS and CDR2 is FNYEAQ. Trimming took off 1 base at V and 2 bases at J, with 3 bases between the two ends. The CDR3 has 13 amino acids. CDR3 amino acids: CASSLERNQPQHF. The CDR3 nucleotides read TGTGCCAGCAGCTTAGAGCGCAATCAGCCCCAGCATTTT.